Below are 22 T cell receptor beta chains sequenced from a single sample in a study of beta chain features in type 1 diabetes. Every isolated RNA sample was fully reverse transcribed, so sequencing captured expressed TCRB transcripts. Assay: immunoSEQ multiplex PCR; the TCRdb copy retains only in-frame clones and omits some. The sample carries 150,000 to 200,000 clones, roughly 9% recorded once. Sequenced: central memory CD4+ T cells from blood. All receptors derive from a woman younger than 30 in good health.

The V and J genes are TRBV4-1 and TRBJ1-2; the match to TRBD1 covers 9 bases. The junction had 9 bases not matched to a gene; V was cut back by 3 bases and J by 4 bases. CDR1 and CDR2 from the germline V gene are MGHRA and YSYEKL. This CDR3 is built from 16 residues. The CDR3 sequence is CASSHQGAQGAYGYTF. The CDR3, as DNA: TGCGCCAGCAGCCACCAAGGGGCACAGGGGGCCTATGGCTACACCTTC.

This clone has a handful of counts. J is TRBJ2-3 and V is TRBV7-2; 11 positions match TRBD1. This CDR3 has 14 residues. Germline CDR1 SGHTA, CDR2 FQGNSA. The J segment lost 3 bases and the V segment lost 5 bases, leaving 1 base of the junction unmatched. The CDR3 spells CASSRDRGTDTQYF. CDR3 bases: TGTGCCAGCAGCCGGGACAGGGGGACAGATACGCAGTATTTT.

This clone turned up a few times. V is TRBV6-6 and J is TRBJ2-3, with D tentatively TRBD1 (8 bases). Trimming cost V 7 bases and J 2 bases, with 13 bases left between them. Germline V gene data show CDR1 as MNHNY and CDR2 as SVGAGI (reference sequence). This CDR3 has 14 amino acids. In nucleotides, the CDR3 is TGTGCCAGCAACACAGGGGGGGACACAGATACGCAGTATTTT. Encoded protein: CASNTGGDTDTQYF.

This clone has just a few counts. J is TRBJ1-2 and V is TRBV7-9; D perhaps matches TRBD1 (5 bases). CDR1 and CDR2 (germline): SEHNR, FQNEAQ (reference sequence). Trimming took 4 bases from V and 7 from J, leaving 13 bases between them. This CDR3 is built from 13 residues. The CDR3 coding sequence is TGTGCCAGCAGCTCTCAAAGGGGAGGTGGCTACACCTTC. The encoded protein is CASSSQRGGGYTF.

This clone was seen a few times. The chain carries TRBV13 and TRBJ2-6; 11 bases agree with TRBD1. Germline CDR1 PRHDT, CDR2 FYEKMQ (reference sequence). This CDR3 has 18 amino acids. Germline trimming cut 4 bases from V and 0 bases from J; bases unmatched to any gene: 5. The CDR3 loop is CASSYRTGGLSGANVLTF. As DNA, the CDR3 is TGTGCCAGCAGCTACAGGACAGGGGGCCTCTCTGGGGCCAACGTCCTGACTTTC. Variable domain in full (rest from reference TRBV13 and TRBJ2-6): AAGVIQSPRHLIKEKRETATLKCYPIPRHDTVYWYQQGPGQDPQFLISFYEKMQSDKGSIPDRFSAQQFSDYHSELNMSSLELGDSALYFCASSYRTGGLSGANVLTFGAGSRLTVL.

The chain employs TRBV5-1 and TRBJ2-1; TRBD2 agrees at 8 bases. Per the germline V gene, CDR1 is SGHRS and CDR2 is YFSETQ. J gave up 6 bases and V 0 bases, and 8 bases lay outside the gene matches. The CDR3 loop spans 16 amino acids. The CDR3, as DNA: TGCGCCAGCAGCTTGGCCGGGACTAGGCTTGGCAATGAGCAGTTCTTC. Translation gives CASSLAGTRLGNEQFF.

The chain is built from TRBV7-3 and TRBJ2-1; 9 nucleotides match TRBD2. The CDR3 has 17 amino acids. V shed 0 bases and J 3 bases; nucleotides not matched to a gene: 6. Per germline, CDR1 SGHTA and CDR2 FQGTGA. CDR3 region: CASSLTSGGGGYNEQFF. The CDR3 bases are TGTGCCAGCAGCTTAACGTCGGGCGGGGGGGGCTACAATGAGCAGTTCTTC.

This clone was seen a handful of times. This chain's CDR3 is CASSFFNEQFF. As DNA, the CDR3 is TGTGCCAGCAGCTTCTTCAATGAGCAGTTCTTC. V is TRBV5-4 and J is TRBJ2-1; D not resolved. This CDR3 is 11 amino acids long. Trimming removed 2 bases at V and 6 bases at J, with 3 bases between. Germline loops: CDR1 SGHNT, CDR2 YYREEE (reference sequence).

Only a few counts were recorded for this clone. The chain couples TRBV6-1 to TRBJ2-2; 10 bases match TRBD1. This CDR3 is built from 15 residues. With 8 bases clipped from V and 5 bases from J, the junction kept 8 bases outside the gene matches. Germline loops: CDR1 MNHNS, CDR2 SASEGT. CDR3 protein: CASQPGQGWTGELFF. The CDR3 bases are TGTGCCAGCCAACCGGGACAGGGGTGGACCGGGGAGCTGTTTTTT.

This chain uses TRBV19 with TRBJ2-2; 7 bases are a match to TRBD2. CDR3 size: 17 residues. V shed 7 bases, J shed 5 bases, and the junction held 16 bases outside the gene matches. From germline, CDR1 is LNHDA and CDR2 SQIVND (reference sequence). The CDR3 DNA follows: TGTGCCAGTATTTCGGTTGGGGGAGGGCTTGGAACCGGGGAGCTGTTTTTT. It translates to CASISVGGGLGTGELFF. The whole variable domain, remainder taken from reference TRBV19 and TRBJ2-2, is DGGITQSPKYLFRKEGQNVTLSCEQNLNHDAMYWYRQDPGQGLRLIYYSQIVNDFQKGDIAEGYSVSREKKESFPLTVTSAQKNPTAFYLCASISVGGGLGTGELFFGEGSRLTVL.

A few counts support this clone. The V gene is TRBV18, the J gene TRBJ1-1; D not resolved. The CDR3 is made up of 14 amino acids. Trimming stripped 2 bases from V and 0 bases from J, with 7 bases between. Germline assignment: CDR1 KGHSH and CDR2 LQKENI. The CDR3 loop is CASSPGQVNTEAFF. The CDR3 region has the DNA TGTGCCAGCTCACCAGGGCAGGTGAACACTGAAGCTTTCTTT.

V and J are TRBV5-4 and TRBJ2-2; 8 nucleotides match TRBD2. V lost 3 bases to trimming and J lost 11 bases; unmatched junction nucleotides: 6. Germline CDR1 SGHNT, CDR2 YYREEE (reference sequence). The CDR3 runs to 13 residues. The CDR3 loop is CASSSATSGELFF. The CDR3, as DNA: TGTGCCAGCAGCTCCGCTACTAGCGGCGAGCTGTTTTTT.

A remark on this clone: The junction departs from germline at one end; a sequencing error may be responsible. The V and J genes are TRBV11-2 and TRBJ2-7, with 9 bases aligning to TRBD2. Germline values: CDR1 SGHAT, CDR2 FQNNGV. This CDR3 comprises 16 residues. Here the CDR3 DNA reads TGTGCCAGCACCTTAGCGGGGACTAGCCTCATCTACGAGCAGTACTTC. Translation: CASTLAGTSLIYEQYF.

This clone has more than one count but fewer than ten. CDR3 residues: CSVAPGQGATGELFF. The CDR3 DNA is TGCAGCGTTGCACCTGGACAGGGGGCCACCGGGGAGCTGTTTTTT. The rearrangement links TRBV29-1 to TRBJ2-2; 11 nucleotides match TRBD1. J gave up 4 bases and V 4 bases, and 5 bases lay outside the gene matches. There are 15 residues in the CDR3. The germline CDR1 and CDR2 sequences are SQVTM and ANQGSEA.

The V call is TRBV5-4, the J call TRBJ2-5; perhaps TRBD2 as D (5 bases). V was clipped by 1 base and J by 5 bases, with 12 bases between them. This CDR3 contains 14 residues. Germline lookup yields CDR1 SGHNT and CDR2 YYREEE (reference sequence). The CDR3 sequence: CASSLYLRVETQYF. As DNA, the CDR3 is TGTGCCAGCAGCTTGTACCTGAGGGTCGAGACCCAGTACTTC.

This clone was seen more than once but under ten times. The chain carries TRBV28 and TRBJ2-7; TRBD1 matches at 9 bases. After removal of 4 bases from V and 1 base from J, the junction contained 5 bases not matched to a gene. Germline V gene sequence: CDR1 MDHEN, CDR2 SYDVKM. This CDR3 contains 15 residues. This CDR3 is CASSSPGTGSYEQYF. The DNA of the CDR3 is TGTGCCAGCAGTTCCCCCGGGACAGGGTCCTACGAGCAGTACTTC.

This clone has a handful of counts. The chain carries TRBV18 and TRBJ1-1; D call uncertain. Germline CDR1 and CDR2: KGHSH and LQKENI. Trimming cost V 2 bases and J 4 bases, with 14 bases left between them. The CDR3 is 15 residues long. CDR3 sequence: CASSPGGGKFTEAFF. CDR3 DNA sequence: TGTGCCAGCTCACCAGGCGGAGGGAAATTCACTGAAGCTTTCTTT.

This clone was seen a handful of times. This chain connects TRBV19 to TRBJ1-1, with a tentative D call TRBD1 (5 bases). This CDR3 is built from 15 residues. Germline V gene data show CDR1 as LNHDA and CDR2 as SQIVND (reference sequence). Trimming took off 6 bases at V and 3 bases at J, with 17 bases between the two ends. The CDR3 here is CASSPLAVGDTEAFF. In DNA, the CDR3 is TGTGCCAGTAGCCCTCTCGCTGTAGGGGACACTGAAGCTTTCTTT.

CDR3 in amino acids: CASTMDSTTQYF. CDR3 bases: TGTGCCAGCACCATGGACTCTACTACGCAGTATTTT. The chain uses TRBV6-1 and TRBJ2-3, with a tentative D call TRBD2 (5 bases). Trimming stripped 7 bases from V and 8 bases from J, with 13 bases between. The CDR3 has 12 amino acids. Germline V gene data show CDR1 as MNHNS and CDR2 as SASEGT.

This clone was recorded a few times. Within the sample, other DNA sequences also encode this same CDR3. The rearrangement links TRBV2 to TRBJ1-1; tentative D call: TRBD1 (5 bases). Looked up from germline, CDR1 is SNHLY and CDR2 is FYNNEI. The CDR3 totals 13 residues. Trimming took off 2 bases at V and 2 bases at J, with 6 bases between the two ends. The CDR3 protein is CASSEQGNTEAFF. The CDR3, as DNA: TGTGCCAGCAGTGAACAGGGAAACACTGAAGCTTTCTTT.

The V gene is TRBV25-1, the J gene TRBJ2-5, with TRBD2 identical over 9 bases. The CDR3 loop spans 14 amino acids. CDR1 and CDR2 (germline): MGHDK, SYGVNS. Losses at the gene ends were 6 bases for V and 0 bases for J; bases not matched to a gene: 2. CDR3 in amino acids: CASRAGGYQETQYF. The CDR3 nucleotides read TGTGCCAGCAGAGCGGGGGGATACCAAGAGACCCAGTACTTC.

The chain's CDR3 is CAIRGTGDNEQFF. The DNA of the CDR3 is TGTGCCATCCGAGGGACTGGGGACAATGAGCAGTTCTTC. The genes are TRBV10-3 and TRBJ2-1; the D gene is possibly TRBD2 (6 bases). The CDR3 is 13 amino acids. Trimming cost V 8 bases and J 5 bases, with 13 bases left between them. Germline-derived CDR1 and CDR2 are ENHRY and SYGVKD.